The 29 T cell receptor beta chains presented below share a single source sample, sequenced in a study of Graves' ophthalmopathy and Graves' hyperthyroidism. RNA served as the template for amplifying TCR beta CDR3 regions. First-round RT-PCR with HTBI primers preceded a second-round multiplex PCR. MiXCR, run by TCRdb on the multiplex PCR reads, gives a single entry per CDR3 protein. The sample lists about 57,000 distinct CDR3 sequences; less than 55% were seen once. Sequenced sample: peripheral blood. These receptors originate from an adult woman with Graves' ophthalmopathy.

This clonotype appeared a few times. This chain connects TRBV18 to TRBJ2-5, with D possibly matching TRBD2 (6 bases). Germline V lookup: CDR1 KGHSH, CDR2 LQKENI. The germline V and J ends were trimmed by 2 bases and 5 bases, with 18 bases remaining between them. The CDR3 covers 16 residues. For the CDR3, the DNA is TGTGCCAGCTCACCAAATTCCGTTACTAGCATGGAGACCCAGTACTTC. Amino acid sequence: CASSPNSVTSMETQYF.

This chain joins TRBV2 and TRBJ2-7; D remains ambiguous. Trimming pared 4 bases from V and 2 bases from J, leaving 9 bases between. Germline V gene sequence: CDR1 SNHLY, CDR2 FYNNEI. The CDR3 runs 13 residues. The CDR3 region has the DNA TGTGCCAGCAGTGGGGGAATGGCCTACGAGCAGTACTTC. As protein: CASSGGMAYEQYF.

The chain is built from TRBV2 and TRBJ1-5; 8 nucleotides agree with TRBD1. Germline values: CDR1 SNHLY, CDR2 FYNNEI. The CDR3 runs to 12 residues. The trim removed 9 bases at V and 14 bases at J, leaving 12 bases unmatched. DNA of the CDR3: TGTGCCAGAAAGGACAGGGTAGGAAATGAGCATTTT. It specifies CARKDRVGNEHF.

This clonotype was seen many times. V is TRBV11-2 and J is TRBJ2-1; either TRBD1 or TRBD2 may fit D (5 bases each). Germline CDR1 SGHAT, CDR2 FQNNGV. The CDR3 is made up of 19 amino acids. V gave up 4 bases and J gave up 1 base, with 23 bases separating them. The CDR3 sequence is CASSSDRDLPFRSYNEQFF. DNA of the CDR3: TGTGCCAGCAGCTCGGACCGGGACCTGCCGTTTAGGTCCTACAATGAGCAGTTCTTC.

This clonotype has ten or more counts. The V gene is TRBV13, the J gene TRBJ2-7, with no clear D. The CDR3 is 16 amino acids. CDR1 and CDR2 (germline): PRHDT, FYEKMQ (reference sequence). Trimming took 5 bases from V and 3 from J, leaving 20 bases between them. The CDR3 protein is CASSRSVGLIIYEQYF. Here the CDR3 DNA reads TGTGCCAGCAGCCGGTCGGTCGGGCTTATCATCTACGAGCAGTACTTC.

In this sample, this clonotype turned up many times. This chain joins TRBV9 and TRBJ1-3; 7 positions agree with TRBD1. After removal of 4 bases from V and 4 bases from J, the junction contained 5 bases not matched to a gene. The CDR3 is made up of 14 amino acids. The germline V gene has CDR1 SGDLS and CDR2 YYNGEE. In nucleotides, the CDR3 is TGTGCCAGCAGCCCCCGACAGGGAGGAAACACCATATATTTT. Translated: CASSPRQGGNTIYF.

V usage is TRBV20-1 and J usage is TRBJ1-1; D not resolved. This CDR3 is 12 amino acids long. Germline CDR1 reads DFQATT; CDR2 reads SNEGSKA (reference sequence). Trimming removed 0 bases at V and 8 bases at J, with 10 bases between. CDR3 coding DNA: TGCAGTGCTAGAGATCTCGGCAGGGAAGCTTTCTTT. This encodes CSARDLGREAFF.

The CDR3 loop reads CASSLGTDYGYTF. Written as DNA, the CDR3 is TGTGCCAGTAGCTTAGGGACAGACTATGGCTACACCTTC. The V gene is TRBV19, the J gene TRBJ1-2; TRBD1 matches at 7 bases. Germline trimming cut 6 bases from V and 3 bases from J; bases unmatched to any gene: 4. Per the germline V gene, CDR1 is LNHDA and CDR2 is SQIVND (reference sequence). The CDR3 has 13 amino acids. Full variable domain (remainder filled in from reference TRBV19 and TRBJ1-2): DGGITQSPKYLFRKEGQNVTLSCEQNLNHDAMYWYRQDPGQGLRLIYYSQIVNDFQKGDIAEGYSVSREKKESFPLTVTSAQKNPTAFYLCASSLGTDYGYTFGSGTRLTVV.

The chain couples TRBV7-8 to TRBJ1-5; D perhaps matches TRBD1 (5 bases). Trimming removed 2 bases from V and 14 bases from J, with 19 bases in between. The germline CDR1 and CDR2 sequences are SGHVS and FQNEAQ. The CDR3 length is 14 residues. CDR3 sequence (DNA): TGTGCCAGCAGCTTAAGCGGTAGCGGGACCTACGAGCATTTT. It encodes CASSLSGSGTYEHF.

This sequence joins TRBV7-2 and TRBJ1-2; 10 bases are shared with TRBD1. Germline-derived CDR1 and CDR2 are SGHTA and FQGNSA. The CDR3 is 13 residues long. Losses at the gene ends were 5 bases for V and 7 bases for J; bases not matched to a gene: 4. The CDR3 DNA reads TGTGCCAGCAGCCCCGGGACAGGGGTTGGCTACACCTTC. Protein: CASSPGTGVGYTF. The full variable domain, its missing parts supplied by reference TRBV7-2 and TRBJ1-2, is GAGVSQSPSNKVTEKGKDVELRCDPISGHTALYWYRQSLGQGLEFLIYFQGNSAPDKSGLPSDRFSAERTGGSVSTLTIQRTQQEDSAVYLCASSPGTGVGYTFGSGTRLTVV.

CDR3 sequence: CSARASGNYEQYF. CDR3 in DNA: TGCAGTGCTAGAGCTAGCGGGAACTACGAGCAGTACTTC. This chain connects TRBV20-1 to TRBJ2-7; 9 bases match TRBD2. The CDR3 has 13 amino acids. The J segment lost 3 bases and the V segment lost 1 base, leaving 1 base of the junction unmatched. From germline, CDR1 is DFQATT and CDR2 SNEGSKA (reference sequence).

The chain recombines TRBV7-2 with TRBJ2-3; D is possibly TRBD2 (6 bases). This CDR3 is built from 15 residues. Germline V lookup: CDR1 SGHTA, CDR2 FQGNSA. Trimming took 4 bases from V and 0 from J, leaving 11 bases between them. DNA for the CDR3: TGTGCCAGCAGCTCTCGGGGGACTAGCACAGATACGCAGTATTTT. It is translated as CASSSRGTSTDTQYF.

This clonotype was detected many times. The chain joins TRBV4-2 to TRBJ2-7; tentative D call: TRBD2 (5 bases). Germline CDR1 is LGHNA and CDR2 is YNFKEQ. V lost 1 base, J lost 2 bases, and 6 bases lay in between. This CDR3 has 13 amino acids. CDR3 residues: CASSQGEPYEQYF. The CDR3 DNA reads as TGTGCCAGCAGCCAAGGGGAGCCCTACGAGCAGTACTTC.

The chain couples TRBV25-1 to TRBJ2-1, with TRBD1 identical over 11 bases. Germline V gene data show CDR1 as MGHDK and CDR2 as SYGVNS. J lost 2 bases, V lost 5 bases, and 8 bases had no gene match. The length of the CDR3 is 17 residues. The CDR3 is CASSQSRDRGAYNEQFF. In DNA form, the CDR3 reads TGTGCCAGCAGTCAGTCCCGGGACAGGGGGGCCTACAATGAGCAGTTCTTC.

The rearrangement joins TRBV9 to TRBJ2-2; D unclear. This CDR3 region has 12 residues. The V end was cut by 0 bases, the J end by 6 bases, with 3 bases between. Germline loops: CDR1 SGDLS, CDR2 YYNGEE. CDR3 DNA: TGTGCCAGCAGCGTAGAGGCCGGGGAGCTGTTTTTT. It is translated as CASSVEAGELFF.

This clonotype was detected many times. V gene TRBV3-1 combines with J gene TRBJ2-7; D call uncertain. This CDR3 contains 12 residues. CDR1 and CDR2 (germline): LGHDT, YNNKEL (reference sequence). V lost 2 bases, J lost 1 base, and 3 bases lay in between. The CDR3 sequence: CASSQTSYEQYF. DNA for the CDR3: TGTGCCAGCAGCCAAACATCCTACGAGCAGTACTTC.

This clonotype was recorded at least ten times. At one boundary the junction diverges from the germline segment, which might be a read error. The CDR3 coding sequence is TGTGCCAGCAGCTTAGGTAGCCTGGAGACTAGCGTGTACAATGAGCAGCTCTTC. Encoded protein: CASSLGSLETSVYNEQLF. The chain uses TRBV11-2 and TRBJ2-1; 8 positions match TRBD2. Germline V gene data show CDR1 as SGHAT and CDR2 as FQNNGV. The length of the CDR3 is 18 residues.

The V gene is TRBV7-2, the J gene TRBJ2-3; D gene uncertain. Germline CDR1 SGHTA, CDR2 FQGNSA. V was clipped by 5 bases and J by 6 bases, with 15 bases between them. The CDR3 runs 14 residues. The CDR3 coding sequence is TGTGCCAGCAGCCCAGAGGTGGGATCGGATACGCAGTATTTT. As protein: CASSPEVGSDTQYF.

For this clonotype: A much more abundant neighbour one base away suggests this may be a read error. V is TRBV28 and J is TRBJ1-1; D possibly corresponds to TRBD1 (6 bases). Germline V gene sequence: CDR1 MDHEN, CDR2 SYDVKM. The CDR3 is 15 residues long. The CDR3 is CASISGEFRNTEACF. DNA of the CDR3: TGTGCCAGCATCTCAGGGGAATTCAGGAACACTGAAGCTTGCTTT.

This clonotype came up once. This CDR3 reads CASSVEGDPYNEKLFF. CDR3 nucleotide sequence: TGTGCCAGCAGCGTAGAAGGAGACCCTTACAATGAAAAACTGTTTTTT. The genes are TRBV25-1 and TRBJ1-4; D call uncertain. Trimming stripped 6 bases from V and 5 bases from J, with 19 bases between. CDR1 and CDR2 from the germline V gene are MGHDK and SYGVNS. The CDR3 consists of 16 residues.

Judged by abundance, this clonotype is medium-sized. This chain links TRBV15 with TRBJ1-3, with no clear D. Germline-derived CDR1 and CDR2 are LNHNV and YYDKDF (reference sequence). V lost 2 bases and J 0 bases, leaving 5 bases between the germline ends. The CDR3 covers 14 residues. The CDR3 reads CATSRRGSGNTIYF. The CDR3 nucleotides are TGTGCCACCAGCAGACGGGGCTCTGGAAACACCATATATTTT.

The V and J genes are TRBV29-1 and TRBJ2-5, with 12 bases matching TRBD2. CDR3 length: 16 residues. After removal of 7 bases from V and 0 bases from J, the junction contained 9 bases not matched to a gene. Germline-derived CDR1 and CDR2 are SQVTM and ANQGSEA. CDR3 nucleotide sequence: TGCAGCGCCATGCTAGCGGGAGGGACGTACCAAGAGACCCAGTACTTC. Translating it yields CSAMLAGGTYQETQYF.

This clonotype was seen repeatedly, ten times or more. The J gene is TRBJ1-1, the V gene TRBV28; D may be TRBD1 (5 bases). Germline CDR1 is MDHEN and CDR2 is SYDVKM. The CDR3 totals 13 residues. Trimming removed 5 bases at V and 10 bases at J, with 17 bases between. CDR3 nucleotides: TGTGCCAGCAGTGTCGGGACGGCCCTTGGAGCTTTCTTT. The encoded protein is CASSVGTALGAFF. The complete variable domain, with remaining parts taken from reference TRBV28 and TRBJ1-1, reads DVKVTQSSRYLVKRTGEKVFLECVQDMDHENMFWYRQDPGLGLRLIYFSYDVKMKEKGDIPEGYSVSREKKERFSLILESASTNQTSMYLCASSVGTALGAFFGQGTRLTVV.

As for this clonotype: This may be a read error, as it is one base from a much larger clone. The J gene is TRBJ1-3, the V gene TRBV4-1, with D hard to call. Germline CDR1 MGHRA, CDR2 YSYEKL. The length of the CDR3 is 16 residues. CDR3 sequence: CARSQVPQATGNTIYF. CDR3 nucleotides: TGCGCCCGCAGCCAAGTACCGCAGGCGACAGGAAACACCATATATTTT.

The chain has TRBV19 and TRBJ2-3; D perhaps matches TRBD2 (5 bases). This CDR3 comprises 15 residues. V lost 3 bases and J lost 0, with 10 bases in between. CDR1 is LNHDA and CDR2 is SQIVND in the germline V gene (reference sequence). The CDR3 nucleotides read TGTGCCAGTAGTATCGGGGTGAGGAGCACAGATACGCAGTATTTT. As protein: CASSIGVRSTDTQYF.

V usage is TRBV10-3 and J usage is TRBJ2-6, with TRBD1 as a possible D gene (5 bases). Germline V gives CDR1 ENHRY, CDR2 SYGVKD. V lost 2 bases and J 4 bases, leaving 6 bases between the germline ends. There are 14 residues in the CDR3. The CDR3 coding sequence is TGTGCCATCAGTGAGGGGGCCGGGGCCAACGTCCTGACTTTC. This translates into CAISEGAGANVLTF.

The chain recombines TRBV20-1 with TRBJ2-3; TRBD2 is a possible D gene (5 bases). The CDR3 consists of 16 residues. V was shortened by 5 bases and J by 2 bases, with 20 bases between the two germline ends. Germline V gene lookup returns CDR1 DFQATT and CDR2 SNEGSKA (reference sequence). The CDR3 is CSASSLRRLDTDTQYF. CDR3 in DNA: TGCAGTGCTTCCTCCCTCCGGAGGTTGGACACAGATACGCAGTATTTT.

This rearrangement joins TRBV19 to TRBJ1-5, with D unclear. Germline V gene sequence: CDR1 LNHDA, CDR2 SQIVND (reference sequence). Between the trimmed V and J ends, which lost 3 bases and 6 bases, there was a span of 18 bases. The CDR3 has 16 residues. The CDR3, as DNA: TGTGCCAGTAGTATGTACGGGGAGGGCGCGGGTCAGCCCCAGCATTTT. Protein: CASSMYGEGAGQPQHF.

Turning to this clonotype: Germline and junction disagree at one end, which may indicate a read error. V and J are TRBV20-1 and TRBJ2-1; D possibly uses TRBD1 or TRBD2 (6 bases each). The germline V gene has CDR1 DFQATT and CDR2 SNEGSKA (reference sequence). The CDR3 extends over 13 amino acids. The DNA of the CDR3 is TGCAGTGCTCTTGGCGGGACATACAATGAGCAGTCCTTC. Protein: CSALGGTYNEQSF.